This T cell receptor beta chain is from a study of blood T cells in healthy people across ages. The V end lost 6 bases, the J end lost 2 bases, and 16 bases lay between the germline ends. The germline CDR1 and CDR2 sequences are SQVTM and ANQGSEA. The CDR3 consists of 14 residues. The study recruited healthy Caucasian donors from Russia who were aged roughly 6 to 95. There were at least 5 micrograms of total RNA extracted from every sample. Alongside a J-beta primer mix, a sample-barcoded 5' primer served in a second PCR lasting about 7 to 12 cycles. Each TCR beta cDNA got a 12-nucleotide random molecular identifier. TCRdb ran MiXCR on the 5' RACE reads and lists one entry per CDR3 protein. This table has 1.5 million to 2 million distinct CDR3 sequences, approximately 40% appearing once.

The sequenced sample was blood. The V call is TRBV29-1, the J call TRBJ2-5; D perhaps matches TRBD1 (6 bases). This sequence originates from a human donor in good health. The CDR3 DNA reads TGCAGCGTAGACACCGGGACAAGTCAAGAGACCCAGTACTTC. Translated, it gives CSVDTGTSQETQYF.